These 7 T cell receptor beta chains were sequenced from one sample in a study of OX40 agonist ivuxolimab in advanced cancers. Sequencing was performed with immunoSEQ multiplex PCR; in TCRdb, only in-frame clones are kept and a portion is missing. The repertoire holds roughly 70,000 clones, roughly 85% seen once, with roughly 4% in the top ten. The material was CD4+ or CD8+ T cells sorted from blood, obtained in a trial of the OX40 agonist ivuxolimab. Source of these receptors: an adult with an advanced solid tumor such as melanoma, head and neck, liver or kidney cancer.

The V call is TRBV28, the J call TRBJ2-3; 10 positions agree with TRBD2. Trimming removed 5 bases from V and 2 bases from J; junction bases left unmatched: 7. The CDR3 has 16 amino acids. Germline CDR1 is MDHEN and CDR2 is SYDVKM. Here the CDR3 reads CASSTWTSGHTDTQYF. As DNA, the CDR3 is TGTGCCAGCAGTACCTGGACTAGCGGACACACAGATACGCAGTATTTT. Based on the CDR3 plus reference TRBV28 and TRBJ2-3, the full variable domain is DVKVTQSSRYLVKRTGEKVFLECVQDMDHENMFWYRQDPGLGLRLIYFSYDVKMKEKGDIPEGYSVSREKKERFSLILESASTNQTSMYLCASSTWTSGHTDTQYFGPGTRLTVL.

V is TRBV7-2 and J is TRBJ2-2, with D perhaps matching TRBD2 (6 bases). This CDR3 comprises 14 residues. Trimming pared 6 bases from V and 1 base from J, leaving 9 bases between. In germline, CDR1 is SGHTA, CDR2 FQGNSA. CDR3 nucleotide sequence: TGTGCCAGCAGTTCGCGGGGGAACACCGGGGAGCTGTTTTTT. Translation: CASSSRGNTGELFF.

The chain uses TRBV4-3 and TRBJ2-3, with D possibly being TRBD2 (7 bases). The CDR3 consists of 17 residues. Deletions cut 0 bases from V and 0 bases from J, with 13 bases between. CDR1 and CDR2 (germline): LGHNA, YSLEER. The CDR3 nucleotides are TGCGCCAGCAGCCAAGATCCTCGGGGGGCCAGCACAGATACGCAGTATTTT. Translation: CASSQDPRGASTDTQYF.

The chain is built from TRBV5-5 and TRBJ1-2, with D tentatively TRBD1 (6 bases). The germline V and J ends were trimmed by 0 bases and 4 bases, with 13 bases remaining between them. CDR3 length: 15 amino acids. Per the germline V gene, CDR1 is SGHKS and CDR2 is YYEKEE (reference sequence). The CDR3 is CASSLELTGGYGYTF. The CDR3 DNA follows: TGTGCCAGCAGCTTGGAATTGACAGGCGGCTATGGCTACACCTTC.

This clone was seen a single time. This chain connects TRBV6-1 to TRBJ1-5; TRBD1 might be the D (5 bases). The CDR3 covers 14 residues. From germline, CDR1 is MNHNS and CDR2 SASEGT. The germline V and J ends were trimmed by 5 bases and 2 bases, with 10 bases remaining between them. The CDR3 DNA sequence: TGTGCCAGCAGTACTCGGGACGGCAATCAGCCCCAGCATTTT. Protein: CASSTRDGNQPQHF.

The chain has TRBV2 and TRBJ2-1, with D maybe TRBD2 (6 bases). V lost 8 bases and J 7 bases, leaving 24 bases between the germline ends. This CDR3 comprises 16 residues. CDR1 is SNHLY, CDR2 FYNNEI, per germline. CDR3 sequence reads: CASGRQGTSTWNEQFF. CDR3 nucleotides: TGTGCCAGCGGGCGACAAGGGACTTCGACCTGGAATGAGCAGTTCTTC. Full variable domain (missing parts from reference TRBV2 and TRBJ2-1): EPEVTQTPSHQVTQMGQEVILRCVPISNHLYFYWYRQILGQKVEFLVSFYNNEISEKSEIFDDQFSVERPDGSNFTLKIRSTKLEDSAMYFCASGRQGTSTWNEQFFGPGTRLTVL.

This rearrangement joins TRBV7-3 to TRBJ1-6; 9 bases are a match to TRBD1. The CDR3 length is 17 residues. Germline CDR1 and CDR2: SGHTA and FQGTGA. Germline trimming cut 2 bases from V and 9 bases from J; bases unmatched to any gene: 11. The CDR3, as DNA: TGTGCCAGCAGCTTACGAGGGGGACAGGGAGCAGTTTCACCCCTCCACTTT. Translating it yields CASSLRGGQGAVSPLHF.